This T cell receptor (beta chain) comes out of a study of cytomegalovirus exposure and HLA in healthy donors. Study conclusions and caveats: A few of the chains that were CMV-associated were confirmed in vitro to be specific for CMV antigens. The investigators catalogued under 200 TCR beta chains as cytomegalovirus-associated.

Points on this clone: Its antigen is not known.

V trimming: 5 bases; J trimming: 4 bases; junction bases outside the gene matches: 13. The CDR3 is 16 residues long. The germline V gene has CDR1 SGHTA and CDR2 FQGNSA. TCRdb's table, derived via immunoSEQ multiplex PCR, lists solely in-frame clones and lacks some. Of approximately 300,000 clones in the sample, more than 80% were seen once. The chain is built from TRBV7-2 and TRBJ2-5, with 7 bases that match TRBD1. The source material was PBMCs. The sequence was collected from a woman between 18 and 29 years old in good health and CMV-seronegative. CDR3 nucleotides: TGTGCCAGCAGCCGATTATGGCAGGGGGTGGGAGAGACCCAGTACTTC. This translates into CASSRLWQGVGETQYF.